The 13 T cell receptor beta chains below come from one sample, sequenced in a study of CD8+CD57+ T cells in acquired aplastic anemia. Genomic DNA templated the TCR beta VDJ and CDR3 profiling. TCRdb re-derived calls from the reads in MiXCR, one entry per CDR3 protein. The sample lists a few hundred thousand distinct CDR3 sequences, just under 70% occurring once. The sequencing input was sorted CD4+, CD8+, or CD8+CD57+ T cells (not recorded which) from PBMCs. The receptors shown here come from a human donor in good health, serving as a control.

The V call is TRBV15, the J call TRBJ2-3, with 13 bases identical to TRBD2. V lost 2 bases and J lost 1; bases outside the gene matches: 12. This CDR3 region has 20 residues. Germline CDR1 LNHNV, CDR2 YYDKDF (reference sequence). CDR3 DNA sequence: TGTGCCACCAGCAGACCCCGTGGACTAGCGGGGGAGGGGGGCACAGATACGCAGTATTTT. Amino acids: CATSRPRGLAGEGGTDTQYF.

This clonotype appeared many times. This sequence joins TRBV10-3 and TRBJ1-2; D is possibly TRBD1 (5 bases). Trimming pared 3 bases from V and 8 bases from J, leaving 19 bases between. Per the germline V gene, CDR1 is ENHRY and CDR2 is SYGVKD. CDR3 length: 15 amino acids. CDR3: CAISDYTGGAEGYTF. The CDR3, as DNA: TGTGCCATCAGTGACTACACAGGAGGGGCGGAAGGCTACACCTTC.

This clonotype was observed at least ten times. V and J are TRBV29-1 and TRBJ1-1; D uncertain. This CDR3 is built from 16 residues. V lost 6 bases to trimming and J lost 1 base, with 21 bases between them. Germline V gives CDR1 SQVTM, CDR2 ANQGSEA. The CDR3 DNA is TGCAGCGTGGTGGCGGGAATTGGATTTTCGAACACTGAAGCTTTCTTT. It encodes CSVVAGIGFSNTEAFF.

The rearrangement uses TRBV10-3 and TRBJ1-2; TRBD1 is a possible D gene (5 bases). This CDR3 spans 12 amino acids. The V end was cut by 4 bases, the J end by 8 bases, with 11 bases between. Germline V CDR1 and CDR2: ENHRY, SYGVKD. In DNA, the CDR3 is TGTGCCATCAGTGGTGTACAGGACGGCTACACCTTC. Protein: CAISGVQDGYTF.

The chain has TRBV2 and TRBJ1-1; D remains ambiguous. The germline CDR1 and CDR2 sequences are SNHLY and FYNNEI. The V end lost 6 bases, the J end lost 7 bases, and 18 bases lay between the germline ends. The CDR3 has 14 amino acids. The CDR3 protein is CASSGGNGWVEAFF. Here the CDR3 DNA reads TGTGCCAGCAGCGGAGGGAACGGGTGGGTTGAAGCTTTCTTT.

V is TRBV24-1 and J is TRBJ1-2; no clear D. The germline V and J ends were trimmed by 3 bases and 1 base, with 8 bases remaining between them. This CDR3 is built from 14 residues. CDR1 KGHDR and CDR2 SFDVKD come from the germline V gene. The CDR3 protein is CATSDIQINYGYTF. CDR3 DNA sequence: TGTGCCACCAGTGATATACAGATTAACTATGGCTACACCTTC.

For this clonotype: One end of the junction is discordant with germline, which a read error may explain. This sequence joins TRBV19 and TRBJ2-3; the D gene could be TRBD1 or TRBD2 (5 bases each). This CDR3 has 14 residues. CDR1 and CDR2 (germline): LNHDA, SQIVND (reference sequence). The CDR3 sequence: CASSIRDGTDTQYF. Here the CDR3 DNA reads TGTGCCAGCAGTATACGGGACGGCACAGATACGCAGTATTTT.

The table lists this clonotype with a count of one. The junction departs from germline at one end; a sequencing error may be responsible. The chain is built from TRBV7-3 and TRBJ2-1, with 9 bases identical to TRBD2. Germline CDR1 reads SGHTA; CDR2 reads FQGTGA. The CDR3 runs 16 residues. The CDR3 spells CASSSRLAETYDEQFF. The CDR3 nucleotides are TGTGCCAGCAGCTCGCGACTAGCGGAGACCTACGATGAGCAGTTCTTC.

Ten or more counts support this clonotype. This chain links TRBV5-1 with TRBJ2-5; D gene ambiguous. The CDR3 length is 14 residues. Germline assignment: CDR1 SGHRS and CDR2 YFSETQ. The V and J ends lost 5 bases and 2 bases respectively, with 13 bases between them. The CDR3 region is CASSLGSRQETQYF. The DNA of the CDR3 is TGCGCCAGCAGTCTGGGGTCGAGACAAGAGACCCAGTACTTC.

The chain recombines TRBV6-1 with TRBJ2-6; D not resolved. V lost 10 bases to trimming and J lost 0 bases, with 22 bases between them. Germline CDR1 and CDR2: MNHNS and SASEGT. This CDR3 contains 18 residues. The CDR3 bases are TGTGCCACCCCAATCATCTCCCCCCAGAGCTCTGGGGCCAACGTCCTGACTTTC. Amino acids: CATPIISPQSSGANVLTF.

This chain links TRBV7-8 with TRBJ2-3; perhaps TRBD1 as D (6 bases). The CDR3 length is 15 residues. The V end lost 1 base, the J end lost 15 bases, and 23 bases lay between the germline ends. CDR1 and CDR2 from the germline V gene are SGHVS and FQNEAQ. CDR3 residues: CASSLVGRGEQYFYF. CDR3 in DNA: TGTGCCAGCAGCTTAGTGGGCAGGGGCGAGCAGTACTTCTATTTT.

The CDR3 spells CASSHGAARYGYTF. DNA for the CDR3: TGTGCCAGTAGTCATGGGGCAGCGAGGTATGGCTACACCTTC. This rearrangement joins TRBV19 to TRBJ1-2; a weak D match, TRBD1 (5 bases). Germline assignment: CDR1 LNHDA and CDR2 SQIVND (reference sequence). This CDR3 spans 14 amino acids. The ends were cut back, 5 bases at V and 5 bases at J, with 15 bases in the middle.

As regards this clonotype: Possible read error: a much larger clone is one base away. Since the CDR3 does not end with the conserved phenylalanine or tryptophan, this likely comes from a read error. The chain recombines TRBV11-1 with TRBJ2-1; a weak D match, TRBD1 (5 bases). V lost 2 bases and J lost 0, with 8 bases in between. CDR3 length: 15 residues. The germline V gene encodes CDR1 SGHAT and CDR2 FQDESV (reference sequence). The CDR3, as DNA: TGTGCCAGCAGCTTATCCAGGGACTCCTACAATGAGCAGTTCCTC. This gives the protein CASSLSRDSYNEQFL.